This is a list of T cell receptor beta chains from one sample in a study of CXCR3-negative and CXCR3-positive naive CD8 T cells. One entry per CDR3 protein, without DNA, is what TCRdb gives after re-calling the 5' RACE reads. Its table records nearly 110,000 distinct CDR3 sequences. The material sequenced was naive CXCR3+ CD8+ T cells from blood. These TCRs come from a human donor in good health. Some clones in this sample may be carry-over from other donors' samples. Each CDR3 is given with its conserved first and last residue.

v_call: TRBV5-6
j_call: TRBJ2-5
cdr3_aa: CASSLTGGETQYF

v_call: TRBV7-7
j_call: TRBJ2-2
cdr3_aa: CASSFWGTGELFF

v_call: TRBV12-3/TRBV12-4
j_call: TRBJ2-3
cdr3_aa: CASSPSGLPLTDTQYF

v_call: TRBV10-3
j_call: TRBJ2-1
cdr3_aa: CATGSGAGDLYNEQFF

v_call: TRBV9
j_call: TRBJ1-6
cdr3_aa: CASSLTGGSRSLHF

v_call: TRBV20-1
j_call: TRBJ2-1
cdr3_aa: CSARDGGRAVNEQFF

v_call: TRBV6-5
j_call: TRBJ1-1
cdr3_aa: CASSYSKRGNTEAFF

v_call: TRBV29-1
j_call: TRBJ2-1
cdr3_aa: CSVEGWSGRPGSEQFF

v_call: TRBV13
j_call: TRBJ1-1
cdr3_aa: CASSLRRLNTEAFF

v_call: TRBV21-1
j_call: TRBJ2-5
cdr3_aa: CASTKGQPRRQGNQETQYF

v_call: TRBV5-1
j_call: TRBJ1-1
cdr3_aa: CASSLRPENTEAFF

v_call: TRBV30
j_call: TRBJ1-1
cdr3_aa: CAWGTGALNTEAFF

v_call: TRBV11-2
j_call: TRBJ1-1
cdr3_aa: CASSRTGGVGTEAFF

v_call: TRBV7-9
j_call: TRBJ2-7
cdr3_aa: CASSTYRTAYTYEQYF

v_call: TRBV11-2
j_call: TRBJ2-2
cdr3_aa: CASSLDAPSGRAGELFF

v_call: TRBV7-2
j_call: TRBJ2-1
cdr3_aa: CASRGQGYDEQFF

v_call: TRBV9
j_call: TRBJ2-7
cdr3_aa: CASSVGFGASDSYEQYF

v_call: TRBV29-1
j_call: TRBJ1-1
cdr3_aa: CSVAGLDTEAFF

v_call: TRBV4-2
j_call: TRBJ2-7
cdr3_aa: CASSPHRMRDRGFHEQYF

v_call: TRBV19
j_call: TRBJ2-1
cdr3_aa: CASSGPREDPSNEQFF

v_call: TRBV5-1
j_call: TRBJ2-7
cdr3_aa: CASSLDRGLHEQYF

v_call: TRBV27
j_call: TRBJ1-1
cdr3_aa: CASSKDRDNTEAFF

v_call: TRBV28
j_call: TRBJ2-7
cdr3_aa: CASTLGGYEQYF

v_call: TRBV18
j_call: TRBJ2-7
cdr3_aa: CASSPRSLDRAYEQYF

v_call: TRBV29-1
j_call: TRBJ2-7
cdr3_aa: CSVEGVLGTYEQYF

v_call: TRBV5-6
j_call: TRBJ2-1
cdr3_aa: CASSLGDFNEQFF

v_call: TRBV5-6
j_call: TRBJ2-7
cdr3_aa: CASSFGGAYEQYF

v_call: TRBV29-1
j_call: TRBJ1-1
cdr3_aa: CSVVGGSDTEAFF

v_call: TRBV10-3
j_call: TRBJ2-1
cdr3_aa: CAISDPSDREGNEQFF

v_call: TRBV11-2
j_call: TRBJ2-7
cdr3_aa: CASSEELTSYEQYF

v_call: TRBV4-2
j_call: TRBJ2-1
cdr3_aa: CASSREQQEQFF

v_call: TRBV29-1
j_call: TRBJ1-1
cdr3_aa: CSVDWDTEAFF

v_call: TRBV5-1
j_call: TRBJ1-3
cdr3_aa: CASSLERPTVGNTIYF

v_call: TRBV4-3
j_call: TRBJ1-1
cdr3_aa: CASSHGQDGDTEAFF

v_call: TRBV2
j_call: TRBJ1-2
cdr3_aa: CASIWASKRDGYTF

v_call: TRBV7-2
j_call: TRBJ1-1
cdr3_aa: CASSPAKGTEAFF

v_call: TRBV7-6
j_call: TRBJ2-7
cdr3_aa: CASSSSGSYEQYF

v_call: TRBV18
j_call: TRBJ2-5
cdr3_aa: CASSPEWITGDQETQYF

v_call: TRBV6-5
j_call: TRBJ2-2
cdr3_aa: CASSYRSSGELFF

v_call: TRBV12-3/TRBV12-4
j_call: TRBJ1-3
cdr3_aa: CAYNLGELSSGNTIYF

v_call: TRBV7-3
j_call: TRBJ2-1
cdr3_aa: CASRSDVGGNEQFF

v_call: TRBV29-1
j_call: TRBJ2-1
cdr3_aa: CSVTYRDRTYNEQFF

v_call: TRBV21-1
j_call: TRBJ1-6
cdr3_aa: CASSPGQGTPLHF

v_call: TRBV15
j_call: TRBJ1-5
cdr3_aa: CATSRARGGNQPQHF

v_call: TRBV29-1
j_call: TRBJ1-1
cdr3_aa: CSVELTGRDTEAFF

v_call: TRBV21-1
j_call: TRBJ2-5
cdr3_aa: CASSPPSGAGDIETQYF

v_call: TRBV6-2/TRBV6-3
j_call: TRBJ2-7
cdr3_aa: CASSYSLPSDYEQYF

v_call: TRBV7-9
j_call: TRBJ2-5
cdr3_aa: CASSSGPVETQYF

v_call: TRBV27
j_call: TRBJ1-2
cdr3_aa: CASSLAANYGYTF

v_call: TRBV7-9
j_call: TRBJ2-7
cdr3_aa: CASRGIGEGRTIWEQYF

v_call: TRBV12-3/TRBV12-4
j_call: TRBJ2-3
cdr3_aa: CASSGFGLSATDTQYF

v_call: TRBV28
j_call: TRBJ1-5
cdr3_aa: CASSSLRDRGNQPQHF

v_call: TRBV27
j_call: TRBJ2-2
cdr3_aa: CASSSRESAGELFF

v_call: TRBV29-1
j_call: TRBJ2-7
cdr3_aa: CSVESPGATYEQYF

v_call: TRBV7-9
j_call: TRBJ2-1
cdr3_aa: CASSPTTGNEQFF

v_call: TRBV29-1
j_call: TRBJ2-7
cdr3_aa: CSVENTEDYEQYF

v_call: TRBV6-2/TRBV6-3
j_call: TRBJ2-1
cdr3_aa: CASSRGESYNEQFF

v_call: TRBV7-9
j_call: TRBJ2-7
cdr3_aa: CASSPRGSSSSSYEQYF

v_call: TRBV30
j_call: TRBJ2-7
cdr3_aa: CAWSPGGAEYEQYF